This note documents a single T cell receptor (beta chain) sequence. The antigen it recognizes is unknown. No quality values exist for individual bases; no much larger clone is one base distant. The CDR3, cysteine through phenylalanine, is 16 amino acids long. Just the 48-base CDR3 DNA is kept, in frame starting at base 1. From a lookup of the germline V gene, CDR1 and CDR2 are MNHEY and SVGAGI. V gives up 0 bases and J gives up 6 bases, and the segment between their germline ends measures 15 bases. The immunoSEQ Assay, a bias-controlled multiplex PCR, was used to amplify TCRbeta CDR3 regions from genomic DNA. In the authors' own workflow: Within the assay, amplification of reference gene primers was used to estimate how many nucleated cells each sample contained. Sequence reads were collapsed and filtered to measure the absolute abundance of every unique TCRbeta CDR3 rearrangement. For each sample, productive Simpson clonality was calculated by taking the square root of Simpson's diversity index across productive rearrangements. TCRdb took this table from immuneACCESS and kept in-frame rearrangements with V and J called. Such tables lack part of the clones; where checked against another copy, unresolved V genes explain under half of the gap, and the rest is unexplained. Clonal size and the V and J genes are those of that table, whereas D and trimming came from the DNA. The sample table shows under 90,000 clones, and roughly 76% are seen once. The ten most abundant clones make up around a sixth of the sample.

The sample comes from a study of blood T cell repertoires in COVID-19 (dated by TCRdb to 2019 to 2021). At the level of the whole study: The collaborator samples originated in the United States, Italy and Spain and spanned the acute and convalescent phases of COVID-19. The material from the prospective study consisted of cDNA or gDNA derived from T cells, B-cell-depleted T cells, or PBMCs. Subjects who had been exposed to COVID-19, were actively infected with it, or had recovered from it provided the deeply sampled blood TCRbeta repertoires that made up the dataset. The repertoires were released in a freely available public database meant as a resource for research on the immune response to SARS-CoV-2. Samples were obtained from the ongoing ImmuneRACE study (first 160 participants) and from 1,000 to 1,500 subjects provided by 6 global collaborators. Sample metadata almost always included a de-identified subject ID, COVID-19 status, age in years and sex. HLA class I and class II types, where available, came from metadata supplied by the sample provider rather than from assay-based typing. Here is what the overall study found, with its caveats: Clinical and demographic metadata were provided uncurated, with the amount varying by source and participant.

The collaborating institutions used their own protocols to collect whole blood in K2EDTA tubes. For TCRbeta analysis, collaborators shipped samples as frozen whole blood, isolated PBMCs, or DNA extracted from either of those sample types. Recombination linked TRBV6-5 to TRBJ1-3; 6 matching bases give a weak D call of TRBD1. The sequenced material came from peripheral blood. The receptor comes from a woman older than 75 with active or convalescent COVID-19. The nucleotide sequence is TGTGCCAGCAGTTACTCGTTCGGACAGCGACCAAACACCATATATTTT. Translated, it reads CASSYSFGQRPNTIYF.